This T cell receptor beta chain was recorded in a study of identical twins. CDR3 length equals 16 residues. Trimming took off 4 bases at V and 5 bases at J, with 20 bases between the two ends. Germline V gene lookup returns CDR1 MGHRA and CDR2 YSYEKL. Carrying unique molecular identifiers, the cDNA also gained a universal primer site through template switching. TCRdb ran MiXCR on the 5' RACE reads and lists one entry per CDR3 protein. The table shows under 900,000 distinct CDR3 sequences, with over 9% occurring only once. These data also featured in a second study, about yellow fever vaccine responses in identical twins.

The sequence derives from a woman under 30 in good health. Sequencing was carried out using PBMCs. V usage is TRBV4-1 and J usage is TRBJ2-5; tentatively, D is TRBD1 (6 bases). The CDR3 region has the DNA TGCGCCAGCAGCCTCATAGGACAGAAGCCCCAGGAGACCCAGTACTTC. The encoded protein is CASSLIGQKPQETQYF.